This T cell receptor beta chain comes out of a study of T cells after yellow fever vaccination. This CDR3 comprises 17 residues. The V gene's germline CDR1 is MGHDK and CDR2 SYGVNS. The germline V and J ends were trimmed by 7 bases and 0 bases, with 20 bases remaining between them. TCR cDNA, made by 5'RACE template switching, carried an added universal primer site and UMIs. From the 5' RACE reads, TCRdb called clonotypes with MiXCR, one entry per CDR3 protein. Of some 220,000 distinct CDR3 sequences listed, more than 3% were seen once; the top ten hold roughly 3%. Whole-study findings and limits: Most clones from primary vaccination resurfaced after the booster (approximately 96% CD4, over 75% CD8).

About this clonotype itself: Its specificity is not known.

The sequenced sample was CD4+ T cells sorted from PBMCs, obtained 10 days after the yellow fever booster vaccination. This TCR was recovered from a man younger than 35 who received the YFV17D yellow fever vaccine. The chain joins TRBV25-1 to TRBJ2-3, with D perhaps matching TRBD1 (6 bases). The CDR3 loop reads CASTKTGPFSSTDTQYF. The DNA for the CDR3 is TGTGCCAGCACCAAGACAGGACCCTTCTCTAGCACAGATACGCAGTATTTT.